The clone carrying this T cell receptor beta chain was observed a handful of times. Its antigen is not identified. Sorted CD4+ subsets: naive, central memory, regulatory, stem cell-like memory (CD45RO/CCR7/CD25/CD127/CD95/CD27 panel). This entry belongs to a study of beta chain features in type 1 diabetes. Since all of the isolated RNA was reverse transcribed, expressed TCRB transcripts were what got sequenced. This table comes from immunoSEQ multiplex PCR, and its TCRdb copy is limited to in-frame clones, with some not included. This sample has hundreds of thousands of clones; around 16% occur once, and the top ten carry around 0.015%. V dropped 4 bases and J dropped 3; count of bases not matched to a gene: 12. Germline V gene sequence: CDR1 SGHRS, CDR2 YFSETQ. The CDR3 contains 19 residues. Regarding the study as a whole: Junctions at VDJ sites from type 1 diabetes patients had fewer insertions and more deletions. Moderately but significantly shorter TCRB CDR3s were found in Type 1 diabetes patients in all four CD4+ subsets. Amplification by PCR could prefer shorter templates, with the same effect in patients and controls.

The rearrangement links TRBV5-1 to TRBJ2-2; 13 nucleotides align to TRBD2. The origin of this receptor is a young man with type 1 diabetes. The specimen was naive CD4+ T cells from blood. The CDR3 spells CASSLWGTSGTRDTGELFF. In nucleotides, the CDR3 is TGCGCCAGCAGCCTGTGGGGGACTAGCGGGACTCGTGACACCGGGGAGCTGTTTTTT.